This TCR beta chain came from a study of early T cells in non-severe SARS-CoV-2 infection. Study context: The sequenced material was bulk RNA from unsorted whole blood, and its chains were unpaired. Notes on the study in general: Database matching using VDJdb favored anti-spike CD8 responses, with private and CD4 specificities left missing.

The table lists this clonotype with many counts. The antigen is unknown. Unique molecular identifiers were added to individual cDNA molecules. One entry per CDR3 protein results from TCRdb running MiXCR on the 5' RACE reads. This table holds some 66,000 distinct CDR3 sequences, around 8.7% found once. The origin of this receptor is an adult who was a healthcare worker with PCR-confirmed SARS-CoV-2 infection or an uninfected control (not recorded which). The sequencing sample was made of whole blood.

The CDR3 sequence: CASSSTGGPTTDTQYF. CDR3 in DNA: TGTGCCAGCAGCTCCACAGGCGGGCCTACCACAGATACGCAGTATTTT. J is TRBJ2-3 and V is TRBV7-6; D is perhaps TRBD1 or TRBD2 (5 bases each). V shed 4 bases and J shed 2 bases, with 16 bases lying between them. The CDR3 covers 16 residues. Germline CDR1 reads SGHVS; CDR2 reads FNYEAQ.